These 20 T cell receptor beta chains share one sample of origin, sequenced in a study of cytomegalovirus exposure and HLA in healthy donors. A multiplex PCR was run with 60 Vbeta primers and 13 Jbeta primers. Assay used: immunoSEQ multiplex PCR; TCRdb lists only in-frame clones, some missing. The data show approximately 180,000 clones, about 81% seen once. The specimen was PBMCs. Receptor source: a man between 18 and 29 years old in good health and CMV-seronegative.

This chain links TRBV7-8 with TRBJ2-4, with 7 bases that match TRBD1. V trimming: 5 bases; J trimming: 8 bases; junction bases outside the gene matches: 3. The CDR3 extends over 12 amino acids. Germline CDR1 and CDR2: SGHVS and FQNEAQ. This chain's CDR3 is CASSQTGDIQYF. CDR3 in DNA: TGTGCCAGCAGCCAAACAGGGGACATTCAGTACTTC.

The chain couples TRBV12-5 to TRBJ2-7; D is possibly TRBD2 (6 bases). The CDR3 covers 12 residues. Per germline, CDR1 LGHNT and CDR2 FRNRAP. V lost 5 bases and J lost 7, with 12 bases in between. The CDR3 nucleotides read TGTGCTAGTGGTCCGGGTGGGGGGGAGCAGTACTTC. This translates into CASGPGGGEQYF.

The chain is built from TRBV6-5 and TRBJ1-1; D is unresolved. Germline assignment: CDR1 MNHEY and CDR2 SVGAGI. CDR3 length equals 12 residues. With 5 bases removed from V and 11 bases from J, the gap between germline ends came to 15 bases. CDR3 sequence reads: CASSEVPGRAFF. The CDR3, as DNA: TGTGCCAGCAGTGAAGTCCCCGGGAGGGCTTTCTTT.

The J gene is TRBJ1-5, the V gene TRBV7-2; D might be TRBD1 (6 bases). The CDR3 consists of 14 residues. The germline V and J ends were trimmed by 1 base and 5 bases, with 9 bases remaining between them. Germline loops: CDR1 SGHTA, CDR2 FQGNSA. This CDR3 reads CASSLGGGYQPQHF. In nucleotides, the CDR3 is TGTGCCAGCAGCTTAGGAGGGGGTTATCAGCCCCAGCATTTT.

The CDR3 coding sequence is TGTGCCAGCAGCTTCACAGGGGTCAATTCACCCCTCCACTTT. Protein: CASSFTGVNSPLHF. The rearrangement uses TRBV6-5 and TRBJ1-6, with 7 positions matching TRBD1. After removal of 6 bases from V and 7 bases from J, the junction contained 6 bases not matched to a gene. The CDR3 contains 14 residues. The germline gives CDR1 MNHEY, CDR2 SVGAGI.

This rearrangement joins TRBV11-2 to TRBJ1-2; no clear D. Germline V gene lookup returns CDR1 SGHAT and CDR2 FQNNGV. The germline V and J ends were trimmed by 5 bases and 3 bases, with 10 bases remaining between them. CDR3 size: 13 residues. The chain's CDR3 is CASSPDGDYGYTF. CDR3 sequence (DNA): TGTGCCAGCAGCCCTGACGGAGACTATGGCTACACCTTC. The full variable domain, rest sourced from reference TRBV11-2 and TRBJ1-2, is EAGVAQSPRYKIIEKRQSVAFWCNPISGHATLYWYQQILGQGPKLLIQFQNNGVVDDSQLPKDRFSAERLKGVDSTLKIQPAKLEDSAVYLCASSPDGDYGYTFGSGTRLTVV.

V usage is TRBV15 and J usage is TRBJ1-5; D ambiguous. The CDR3 length is 12 residues. Germline V gene data show CDR1 as LNHNV and CDR2 as YYDKDF (reference sequence). The V gene lost 3 bases and the J gene lost 4 bases, with 4 bases spanning the gap. The CDR3 DNA reads TGTGCCACCAGCAGCGGGAATCAGCCCCAGCATTTT. Amino acids: CATSSGNQPQHF.

The genes are TRBV9 and TRBJ2-1; no clear D gene. The ends were cut back, 0 bases at V and 1 base at J, with 11 bases in the middle. The CDR3 sequence is 16 residues long. Germline V gene lookup returns CDR1 SGDLS and CDR2 YYNGEE. The chain's CDR3 is CASSVGVRKSYNEQFF. The CDR3 nucleotides are TGTGCCAGCAGCGTAGGCGTGAGAAAATCCTACAATGAGCAGTTCTTC.

This rearrangement joins TRBV28 to TRBJ2-1, with 10 bases matching TRBD2. Germline V lookup: CDR1 MDHEN, CDR2 SYDVKM. V shed 8 bases, J shed 7 bases, and the junction held 20 bases outside the gene matches. CDR3 length: 18 residues. The CDR3 DNA follows: TGTGCCAGCGTTCTTCCCCCCCTCCTAGCGGGAGCCAGGAATGAGCAGTTCTTC. This gives the protein CASVLPPLLAGARNEQFF.

This chain connects TRBV10-2 to TRBJ2-7, with D maybe TRBD2 (6 bases). Germline V lookup: CDR1 WSHSY, CDR2 SAAADI. The V gene lost 5 bases and the J gene lost 4 bases, with 12 bases spanning the gap. The CDR3 contains 13 residues. CDR3 DNA: TGCGCCAGCAGTAGCGGGCATTCTTACGAGCAGTACTTC. Its translation: CASSSGHSYEQYF.

The chain is built from TRBV19 and TRBJ1-5; D not resolved. The CDR3 totals 14 residues. V lost 7 bases, J lost 4 bases, and 14 bases lay in between. Germline V lookup: CDR1 LNHDA, CDR2 SQIVND (reference sequence). CDR3 nucleotides: TGTGCCAGTATGCGTCGGGTTGTTAATCAGCCCCAGCATTTT. Translating gives CASMRRVVNQPQHF.

The V gene is TRBV12-5, the J gene TRBJ2-1; no clear D gene. V shed 4 bases and J shed 8 bases, with 15 bases lying between them. The CDR3 consists of 14 residues. The germline V gene has CDR1 LGHNT and CDR2 FRNRAP. CDR3 sequence (DNA): TGTGCTAGTGGTTCTTCTTCTAGTTATCATGAGCAGTTCTTC. This translates into CASGSSSSYHEQFF.

The chain employs TRBV7-6 and TRBJ2-1; TRBD2 matches 13 bases. CDR3 length equals 18 residues. Trimming took 5 bases from V and 4 from J; bases not matched to a gene: 11. Germline assignment: CDR1 SGHVS and CDR2 FNYEAQ. CDR3 coding DNA: TGTGCCAGCAGCCCGAGGACTAGCGGGAGTGTCGTTTACAATGAGCAGTTCTTC. This translates into CASSPRTSGSVVYNEQFF.

The chain links TRBV18 to TRBJ1-1; 8 positions agree with TRBD1. This CDR3 spans 16 amino acids. Germline V gene sequence: CDR1 KGHSH, CDR2 LQKENI. V gave up 1 base and J gave up 3 bases; unmatched junction bases: 7. The CDR3 DNA is TGTGCCAGCTCACCACGAATACAGGGGGTTGACACTGAAGCTTTCTTT. Protein product: CASSPRIQGVDTEAFF.

Points on this clone: Relative to the germline gene, one junction end is altered; a read error may explain this. The V gene is TRBV27, the J gene TRBJ1-1; 9 bases agree with TRBD1. CDR3 length: 15 amino acids. Per germline, CDR1 MNHEY and CDR2 SMNVEV (reference sequence). The DNA of the CDR3 is TGTGCCAACAGTTTATCCGGGACAGGGTACACTGAAGCTTTCTTT. This translates into CANSLSGTGYTEAFF.

As regards this clone: This CDR3 is also generated by other DNA sequences in the sample. This sequence joins TRBV7-8 and TRBJ2-5; TRBD1 aligns across 7 bases. Germline loops: CDR1 SGHVS, CDR2 FQNEAQ. V dropped 1 base and J dropped 5; count of bases not matched to a gene: 1. The CDR3 totals 13 residues. The CDR3 sequence: CASSLDRGETQYF. CDR3 DNA: TGTGCCAGCAGCTTAGACAGGGGTGAGACCCAGTACTTC.

This clone occurred a few times. This chain links TRBV13 with TRBJ1-1, with no clear D. The CDR3 is 14 amino acids. The V end lost 3 bases, the J end lost 0 bases, and 8 bases lay between the germline ends. Germline CDR1 PRHDT, CDR2 FYEKMQ (reference sequence). The CDR3 here is CASSFDKVNTEAFF. CDR3 coding DNA: TGTGCCAGCAGCTTCGACAAAGTGAACACTGAAGCTTTCTTT.

CDR3 sequence reads: CASSGTGLGTQYF. As DNA, the CDR3 is TGTGCCAGCAGCGGGACAGGGCTGGGGACCCAGTACTTC. The chain recombines TRBV5-5 with TRBJ2-5; TRBD1 matches at 9 bases. The CDR3 contains 13 residues. Germline V gene lookup returns CDR1 SGHKS and CDR2 YYEKEE (reference sequence). J gave up 7 bases and V 4 bases, and 5 bases lay outside the gene matches.

This rearrangement joins TRBV30 to TRBJ1-1, with no clear D. This CDR3 has 13 residues. Trimming shortened V by 0 bases and J by 3 bases, and 8 bases separated the two germline ends. Germline values: CDR1 GTSNPN, CDR2 SVGIG (reference sequence). The DNA of the CDR3 is TGTGCCTGGAGTGTCAACAGTGACACTGAAGCTTTCTTT. This gives the protein CAWSVNSDTEAFF.

This clone was seen a handful of times. The rearrangement uses TRBV19 and TRBJ2-7; weak D call: TRBD1 (5 bases). The CDR3 spans 19 residues. V lost 4 bases and J 3 bases, leaving 28 bases between the germline ends. Per germline, CDR1 LNHDA and CDR2 SQIVND (reference sequence). DNA of the CDR3: TGTGCCAGTAGTACCTATCTCTTGGGCAAGGGGCGGCATGACTACGAGCAGTACTTC. Protein product: CASSTYLLGKGRHDYEQYF.